This T cell receptor beta chain stems from a study of blood T cell repertoires in COVID-19. The overall study: Some COVID-19 samples were acute and others convalescent; all came from the United States, Italy and Spain. T cells, B-cell-depleted T cells, or PBMCs provided the cDNA or gDNA that served as material.

A word on this clone: One end of the junction fails to match germline, which may point to a read error.

In germline, CDR1 is MDHEN, CDR2 SYDVKM. There are 15 residues in the CDR3. How the authors handled the data: Amplification of reference gene primers provided the estimated nucleated cell counts. Data came from immunoSEQ multiplex PCR; TCRdb stores just in-frame clones and leaves some out. V and J calls and clone size are as listed in that table; D and trimming were resolved from the DNA. The repertoire includes 100,000 or so clones, roughly 85% of them detected once, and 4% to 5% sits in the top ten. The TCR was taken from a man between 50 and 59 years old with acute or convalescent COVID-19. V and J are TRBV28 and TRBJ2-7, with 7 positions matching TRBD2. Sequenced: peripheral blood. The CDR3 coding sequence is TGTGCCAGCACTTTACGGGGGGTAAGCTCCTACGAGCAGTACTTC. Its translation is CASTLRGVSSYEQYF.